This T cell receptor beta chain was found in a study of blood T cell repertoires in COVID-19. At the level of the study: Italy, Spain and the United States were the sources of the convalescent and acute COVID-19 samples. From T cells, B-cell-depleted T cells, or PBMCs came the material, which was cDNA or gDNA.

Profiled with immunoSEQ multiplex PCR; TCRdb holds only in-frame clones, not every one. The sample lists about 390,000 clones; just under 90% were seen once. Germline CDR1 and CDR2: MNHEY and SMNVEV (reference sequence). The V end was cut by 2 bases, the J end by 6 bases, with 10 bases between. This CDR3 has 13 residues. Participants' own reports of clinical history determined their cohort assignment. What the recovered Cohort 3 donors had was two negative PCRs, clearance, or symptom resolution. This receptor was taken from a woman aged 45-65 years who had recovered from COVID-19. The chain has TRBV27 and TRBJ1-1; D ambiguous. The material sequenced was PBMCs or T cells enriched from blood (not recorded which). CDR3 sequence: CASSLGEVAEAFF. CDR3 in DNA: TGTGCCAGCAGTTTAGGGGAGGTTGCTGAAGCTTTCTTT.